The sequence of this T cell receptor (beta chain) was determined in a study of tumor and adjacent non-tumor tissue in lung cancer (dated by TCRdb to 2017 to 2018). Context from the whole study: Patients with adenocarcinoma (around 13), squamous cell carcinoma (2) and small cell lung cancer (1) were included in the cohort. Ages among the roughly 15 patients ranged from roughly 30 to 76 years, there were 10 or so men and 5 women, and disease was at TNM stage I to III. A total of 95 million to 150 million productive TCRbeta reads were generated by sequencing, corresponding to an average of about 4 million reads per sample. Using bulk TCRbeta repertoires from under 17 lung cancer patients, the study set lung tumor tissue side by side with matched distant non-tumor lung tissue. For each patient, one tumor sample and one normal lung sample were taken, giving around 31 paired specimens that underwent TCRbeta CDR3 sequencing. Overall study outcomes, separate from this receptor: Because peripheral blood was not sequenced, blood TCRbeta repertoires in the lung cancer patients of the study were not examined. Significantly higher TCR diversity was found in younger patients, and higher tumor TCR diversity was associated with shorter overall and disease-free survival. The sequencing platform is not named in the methods, and unique molecular identifiers are not mentioned. In normal lung, the top 100 clones accounted for a significantly larger cumulative share of the repertoire than in tumor tissue. With only approximately 16 patients in the cohort, the authors noted that larger samples and more detailed clinical data are needed. Tumor tissue showed significantly greater TCR diversity (inverse Simpson) than normal lung tissue (about 400 vs 150, P = 0.0075, Mann-Whitney U test).

Notes on this clonotype: Its antigen is still unknown. A junction end diverges from the germline sequence, so it may reflect a read error.

Looking up the germline V gene (reference sequence) yields CDR1 SGHAT and CDR2 FQDESV. The CDR3, from cysteine to phenylalanine, totals 14 residues. Kept here is only the CDR3 DNA, which spans 42 bases and is read in frame from base 1. Bulk unsorted tissue served as the source for RNA extraction, and RNA quality was assessed using a NanoDrop ND-1000 and an Agilent 2100. Donors were newly diagnosed lung cancer patients admitted for thoracic surgery in China between August and November 2014, without prior chemotherapy. Patients who had received previous radiotherapy or chemotherapy, or who had another concurrent cancer, were excluded from the study. Surgical tissue pieces of 1-2 cm3 were preserved in RNAlater solution and were kept at -80 degrees C until use. Libraries were built with multiplex PCR. TCRdb shows the sequencer as Illumina HiSeq 2500. Following protocols modified from ARM-PCR, the researchers constructed TCRbeta libraries through three rounds of nested PCR with primers (Table S4). Before sequencing, PCR products of 200-500 bp were cut from the gel and purified using the QIAquick gel extraction kit. Processing in the source paper ran as follows. Trimmomatic was used to clean the reads, FLASH merged the cleaned reads into complete CDR3 sequences, and MiTCR assigned the sequences to V(D)J germline segments. VDJtools was used to compute clonal diversity as the inverse Simpson's index. Productive reads were defined as in-frame sequences without a premature stop codon. TCRdb redid the processing of the public reads, applying fastp at Q25 and MiXCR, and retained in-frame beta chains. Each entry merges the rows of one CDR3 protein and shows their most common DNA and genes. V and J calls and clone size were set by TCRdb, not the authors. Present in this sample are tens of thousands of distinct CDR3 sequences, 65% to 75% of which were seen just once. The ten largest clones capture approximately 20% of the sample.

Sequencing input: lung tumor tissue. The receptor comes from a man aged 60 to 69 with non-small cell lung cancer. This sequence uses TRBV11-1 and TRBJ1-2; the D segment cannot be called with confidence. The CDR3 has the sequence CANSVAGSNYGYTF. The sequence in DNA is TGTGCCAACAGCGTAGCCGGCAGTAACTATGGCTACACCTTC.